This T cell receptor beta chain was captured by sequencing in a study of T cells in Graves' hyperthyroidism and ophthalmopathy. The study, taken as a whole, reports: Expanded thyroid clonotypes (above 0.001) were mostly also found in blood.

Patients aged 18 to 65 had newly diagnosed hyperthyroidism that had lasted under 2 months. Investigators excluded patients with uncontrolled infection, other autoimmune disease, pregnancy or lactation. There were TCR beta CDR3 regions amplified from RNA transcripts. The HTBI set primed first-round TCR CDR3 RT-PCR. MiXCR, applied by TCRdb to the multiplex PCR reads, yields one record per CDR3 protein. In the table there are over 300,000 distinct CDR3 sequences, 11% to 15% of which are singletons. A note on this clonotype: Its antigen is undetermined.

There are 14 residues in the CDR3. Germline V gene data show CDR1 as GTSNPN and CDR2 as SVGIG (reference sequence). The V and J ends lost 5 bases and 4 bases respectively, with 14 bases between them. The sample comprised blood. This clonotype was obtained from an older woman with Graves' hyperthyroidism. This chain joins TRBV30 and TRBJ2-2; D gene uncertain. This chain's CDR3 is CAWGKILGTGELFF. The CDR3 DNA is TGTGCCTGGGGAAAGATCTTAGGCACCGGGGAGCTGTTTTTT. The whole variable domain, remainder taken from reference TRBV30 and TRBJ2-2, is SQTIHQWPATLVQPVGSPLSLECTVEGTSNPNLYWYRQAAGRGLQLLFYSVGIGQISSEVPQNLSASRPQDRQFILSSKKLLLSDSGFYLCAWGKILGTGELFFGEGSRLTVL.